The 27 T cell receptor beta chains listed next were all sequenced from one sample in a study of T cell responses to AZD1222 COVID-19 vaccine. Sequenced by immunoSEQ multiplex PCR; TCRdb stores in-frame clones only, minus some. This sample has 150,000 to 200,000 clones, with approximately 92% found just once. The material was peripheral blood, obtained on day 0 of AZD1222 vaccination. These TCRs come from an adult in good health.

The chain employs TRBV27 and TRBJ1-1; D is uncertain. Germline CDR1 MNHEY, CDR2 SMNVEV (reference sequence). The CDR3 has 15 amino acids. With 6 bases removed from V and 3 bases from J, the gap between germline ends came to 17 bases. The CDR3 nucleotides are TGTGCCAGCAGGACCCTTCTTTTAAGGGACACTGAAGCTTTCTTT. Residues: CASRTLLLRDTEAFF.

This clone came up once. The rearrangement links TRBV5-4 to TRBJ1-1; D is ambiguous. V shed 0 bases and J shed 0 bases, with 9 bases lying between them. Germline V lookup: CDR1 SGHNT, CDR2 YYREEE (reference sequence). The CDR3 length is 15 residues. CDR3 DNA sequence: TGTGCCAGCAGCTTGGCTGGCAGCTTGAACACTGAAGCTTTCTTT. It codes for CASSLAGSLNTEAFF.

This clone showed up just once. The chain carries TRBV15 and TRBJ1-5, with D uncertain. The CDR3 spans 16 residues. CDR1 is LNHNV, CDR2 YYDKDF, per germline (reference sequence). V lost 0 bases, J lost 3 bases, and 12 bases lay in between. The CDR3 DNA follows: TGTGCCACCAGCAGAGATAGTGCGGGGAACAATCAGCCCCAGCATTTT. It codes for CATSRDSAGNNQPQHF.

This chain connects TRBV2 to TRBJ2-1, with 7 positions matching TRBD2. This CDR3 region has 15 residues. V was clipped by 5 bases and J by 9 bases; unmatched bases: 13. Germline V gene data show CDR1 as SNHLY and CDR2 as FYNNEI. CDR3 amino acids: CASSYVEGTKGEQFF. CDR3 DNA sequence: TGTGCCAGCAGTTATGTGGAGGGGACTAAGGGTGAGCAGTTCTTC. The full variable domain, in which reference TRBV2 and TRBJ2-1 provide the parts outside the CDR3, is EPEVTQTPSHQVTQMGQEVILRCVPISNHLYFYWYRQILGQKVEFLVSFYNNEISEKSEIFDDQFSVERPDGSNFTLKIRSTKLEDSAMYFCASSYVEGTKGEQFFGPGTRLTVL.

The gene calls are TRBV3-1 (or the pseudogene TRBV3-2) and TRBJ1-6; no clear D gene. Trimming stripped 1 base from V and 7 bases from J, with 11 bases between. The CDR3 spans 15 residues. The germline V gene has CDR1 LGHDT and CDR2 YNNKEL (reference sequence). The CDR3 here is CASSQANVLNSPLHF. The CDR3 DNA reads TGTGCCAGCAGCCAAGCCAACGTCTTGAATTCACCCCTCCACTTT.

V usage is TRBV28 and J usage is TRBJ2-7, with D possibly being TRBD1 or TRBD2 (6 bases each). There are 16 residues in the CDR3. V gave up 6 bases and J gave up 2 bases, with 20 bases separating them. Germline lookup yields CDR1 MDHEN and CDR2 SYDVKM. The CDR3 region has the DNA TGTGCCAGCAGCTCAGCCGGACCGAGGGGGGCCTACGAGCAGTACGTC. Translated: CASSSAGPRGAYEQYV.

This sequence joins TRBV11-2 and TRBJ1-3; maybe TRBD1 (6 bases). Looked up from germline, CDR1 is SGHAT and CDR2 is FQNNGV. The CDR3 sequence is 17 residues long. Trimming stripped 4 bases from V and 2 bases from J, with 18 bases between. The CDR3 loop is CASSSTHGGAPGNTIYF. CDR3 DNA sequence: TGTGCCAGCAGCTCGACCCACGGGGGCGCACCTGGAAACACCATATATTTT.

The chain carries TRBV7-9 and TRBJ2-7; 8 nucleotides line up with TRBD2. The CDR3 is 15 residues long. V lost 4 bases, J lost 0 bases, and 5 bases stayed unmatched. Germline loops: CDR1 SEHNR, CDR2 FQNEAQ (reference sequence). This CDR3 reads CASSSLAGPSYEQYF. CDR3 nucleotides: TGTGCCAGCAGCTCGCTAGCGGGTCCCTCCTACGAGCAGTACTTC.

CDR3 protein: CASSLSSGSGDEQYF. The CDR3 DNA follows: TGTGCCAGCAGCTTATCTAGCGGGAGCGGGGACGAGCAGTACTTC. The V and J genes are TRBV11-3 and TRBJ2-7; TRBD2 matches 10 bases. This CDR3 has 15 residues. Germline V gene sequence: CDR1 SGHNT, CDR2 YENEEA. V shed 2 bases, J shed 5 bases, and the junction held 6 bases outside the gene matches.

V is TRBV3-1 (or the pseudogene TRBV3-2) and J is TRBJ1-1; D is possibly TRBD1 (6 bases). Trimming left V 4 bases short and J 1 base short, with 13 bases between. CDR3 length: 15 amino acids. The germline V gene encodes CDR1 LGHDT and CDR2 YNNKEL (reference sequence). The CDR3 loop is CASSRGGPGNTEAFF. The CDR3 DNA follows: TGTGCCAGCAGCCGCGGGGGGCCCGGGAACACTGAAGCTTTCTTT.

The chain has TRBV2 and TRBJ1-2; D not resolved. CDR1 is SNHLY, CDR2 FYNNEI, per germline. Deletions cut 5 bases from V and 7 bases from J, with 11 bases between. The CDR3 covers 12 residues. The CDR3 DNA reads as TGTGCCAGCAGTCTGGAAATGGGTGGCTACACCTTC. Residues: CASSLEMGGYTF.

The chain carries TRBV7-9 and TRBJ2-7; a possible D gene is TRBD1 (5 bases). Germline-derived CDR1 and CDR2 are SEHNR and FQNEAQ (reference sequence). CDR3 length equals 13 residues. Deletions cut 5 bases from V and 1 base from J, with 9 bases between. As DNA, the CDR3 is TGTGCCAGCAGCGGCAGACAGTCCTACGAGCAGTACTTC. The encoded protein is CASSGRQSYEQYF.

In nucleotides, the CDR3 is TGTGCCAGCAGTCCGGACAGGGGAGGTACTGAAGCTTTCTTT. Protein product: CASSPDRGGTEAFF. J is TRBJ1-1 and V is TRBV2; 9 bases fit TRBD1. CDR3 length equals 14 residues. Germline V gives CDR1 SNHLY, CDR2 FYNNEI. V shed 5 bases and J 5 bases; nucleotides not matched to a gene: 6.

The gene calls are TRBV4-3 and TRBJ1-1; D is uncertain. The V gene's germline CDR1 is LGHNA and CDR2 YSLEER. V was cut by 4 bases and J by 4 bases, with 16 bases left in between. The CDR3 loop spans 15 amino acids. For the CDR3, the DNA is TGCGCCAGCAGCCGGGTCGGTGAGTGGGGCACTGAAGCTTTCTTT. Translated: CASSRVGEWGTEAFF.

The chain is built from TRBV5-5 and TRBJ2-7, with 12 positions matching TRBD1. V dropped 0 bases and J dropped 3; count of bases not matched to a gene: 4. The CDR3 runs to 16 residues. CDR1 is SGHKS and CDR2 is YYEKEE in the germline V gene (reference sequence). CDR3 residues: CASSLGRDRGLYEQYF. The CDR3 DNA is TGTGCCAGCAGCTTGGGCCGGGACAGGGGGCTCTACGAGCAGTACTTC.

The CDR3 coding sequence is TGCGCCAGCAGCTTGGAAAAAGGGGGTTTGTCCGGGGAGCTGTTTTTT. The encoded protein is CASSLEKGGLSGELFF. The gene calls are TRBV5-1 and TRBJ2-2; possible D gene TRBD1, 6 bases. Trimming left V 0 bases short and J 6 bases short, with 15 bases between. Germline-derived CDR1 and CDR2 are SGHRS and YFSETQ. The CDR3 contains 16 residues. The whole variable domain, filled in from reference TRBV5-1 and TRBJ2-2, reads KAGVTQTPRYLIKTRGQQVTLSCSPISGHRSVSWYQQTPGQGLQFLFEYFSETQRNKGNFPGRFSGRQFSNSRSEMNVSTLELGDSALYLCASSLEKGGLSGELFFGEGSRLTVL.

The chain couples TRBV7-9 to TRBJ2-2; no firm D call. V lost 6 bases and J lost 1, with 12 bases in between. The CDR3 extends over 15 amino acids. Germline V lookup: CDR1 SEHNR, CDR2 FQNEAQ (reference sequence). In DNA, the CDR3 is TGTGCCAGCAGTCTCGGGCTCCTGAACACCGGGGAGCTGTTTTTT. Protein product: CASSLGLLNTGELFF.

The rearrangement links TRBV7-2 to TRBJ2-3; D remains unclear. The V gene's germline CDR1 is SGHTA and CDR2 FQGNSA. This CDR3 contains 15 residues. V was trimmed by 5 bases and J by 1 base, leaving 13 bases between them. The CDR3 is CASSPQAARTDTQYF. DNA for the CDR3: TGTGCCAGCAGCCCCCAGGCCGCTCGCACAGATACGCAGTATTTT.

The chain links TRBV19 to TRBJ2-1; D unresolved. Germline V gene sequence: CDR1 LNHDA, CDR2 SQIVND (reference sequence). Trimming stripped 0 bases from V and 0 bases from J, with 12 bases between. The CDR3 contains 17 residues. CDR3 protein: CASSIDFARSSYNEQFF. As DNA, the CDR3 is TGTGCCAGTAGTATAGATTTTGCAAGGAGCTCCTACAATGAGCAGTTCTTC.

The chain joins TRBV6-5 to TRBJ1-2; weak D call: TRBD1 (6 bases). The CDR3 runs to 14 residues. Germline CDR1 is MNHEY and CDR2 is SVGAGI. Between the trimmed V and J ends, which lost 7 bases and 4 bases, there was a span of 16 bases. The CDR3 is CASTPVQGRYGYTF. CDR3 bases: TGTGCCAGCACACCCGTACAGGGTCGCTATGGCTACACCTTC.

This rearrangement joins TRBV15 to TRBJ1-5, with 8 bases fitting TRBD1. The CDR3 length is 14 residues. Germline-derived CDR1 and CDR2 are LNHNV and YYDKDF (reference sequence). The J segment lost 6 bases and the V segment lost 5 bases, leaving 6 bases of the junction unmatched. CDR3 DNA sequence: TGTGCCACCAGCGGACAGGGAGGCGGTCAGCCCCAGCATTTT. Translating gives CATSGQGGGQPQHF. Variable domain in full (rest from reference TRBV15 and TRBJ1-5): DAMVIQNPRYQVTQFGKPVTLSCSQTLNHNVMYWYQQKSSQAPKLLFHYYDKDFNNEADTPDNFQSRRPNTSFCFLDIRSPGLGDTAMYLCATSGQGGGQPQHFGDGTRLSIL.

The rearrangement uses TRBV19 and TRBJ1-2; 8 bases fit TRBD1. Per germline, CDR1 LNHDA and CDR2 SQIVND (reference sequence). The CDR3 spans 15 residues. The V gene end was trimmed by 4 bases and the J gene end by 3 bases; junction bases not matched to a gene: 7. This CDR3 reads CASSTGQGGYYGYTF. The CDR3 DNA reads TGTGCCAGTAGTACCGGACAGGGAGGATACTATGGCTACACCTTC.

The chain combines TRBV18 with TRBJ2-2; D possibly corresponds to TRBD2 (6 bases). Germline V CDR1 and CDR2: KGHSH, LQKENI. CDR3 size: 16 residues. V was cut by 2 bases and J by 13 bases, with 23 bases left in between. The DNA for the CDR3 is TGTGCCAGCTCACCATCAGTAGCGGTCCAAACCAGTGGGCTGTTTTTT. This sequence encodes CASSPSVAVQTSGLFF.

This clone was found once. The CDR3 DNA reads as TGTGCCACCAGTGATTTACCCGAGGGGGCGGGAAAAGATACGCAGTATTTT. This codes for CATSDLPEGAGKDTQYF. The V call is TRBV24-1, the J call TRBJ2-3; D possibly corresponds to TRBD1 (7 bases). With 1 base removed from V and 5 bases from J, the gap between germline ends came to 18 bases. This CDR3 has 17 residues. Germline values: CDR1 KGHDR, CDR2 SFDVKD.

The V call is TRBV5-8, the J call TRBJ1-5; D gene uncertain. Germline V lookup: CDR1 SGHTS, CDR2 YDEGEE. The CDR3 is made up of 14 amino acids. The ends were cut back, 0 bases at V and 11 bases at J, with 15 bases in the middle. The CDR3 is CASSLAESTRTQHF. The CDR3 DNA follows: TGTGCCAGCAGCTTGGCCGAGTCAACCCGGACCCAGCATTTT.

V is TRBV6-2 or TRBV6-3 and J is TRBJ1-5, with D perhaps matching TRBD1 (6 bases). Trimming shortened V by 5 bases and J by 4 bases, and 18 bases separated the two germline ends. The CDR3 contains 16 residues. Germline assignment: CDR1 MNHEY and CDR2 SVGEGT. This CDR3 reads CASSVPPGVTNQPQHF. In nucleotides, the CDR3 is TGTGCCAGCAGTGTCCCCCCAGGGGTGACAAATCAGCCCCAGCATTTT.

V is TRBV2 and J is TRBJ1-3, with no clear D. Trimming shortened V by 7 bases and J by 0 bases, and 7 bases separated the two germline ends. The CDR3 has 13 amino acids. Germline CDR1 reads SNHLY; CDR2 reads FYNNEI. This CDR3 reads CASTQTSGNTIYF. The CDR3 nucleotides read TGTGCCAGCACACAGACCTCTGGAAACACCATATATTTT. Full variable domain (outside the CDR3, taken from reference TRBV2 and TRBJ1-3): EPEVTQTPSHQVTQMGQEVILRCVPISNHLYFYWYRQILGQKVEFLVSFYNNEISEKSEIFDDQFSVERPDGSNFTLKIRSTKLEDSAMYFCASTQTSGNTIYFGEGSWLTVV.